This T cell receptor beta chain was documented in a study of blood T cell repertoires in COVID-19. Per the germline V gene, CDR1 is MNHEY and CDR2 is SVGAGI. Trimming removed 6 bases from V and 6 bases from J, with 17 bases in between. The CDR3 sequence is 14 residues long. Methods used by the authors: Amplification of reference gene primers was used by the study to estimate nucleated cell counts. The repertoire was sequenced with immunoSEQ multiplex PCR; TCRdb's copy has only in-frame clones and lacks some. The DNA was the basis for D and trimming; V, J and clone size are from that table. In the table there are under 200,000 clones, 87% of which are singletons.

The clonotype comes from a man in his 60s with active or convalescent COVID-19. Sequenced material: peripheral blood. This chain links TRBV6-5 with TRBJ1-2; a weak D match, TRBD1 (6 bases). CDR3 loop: CASRGRQVLHGYTF. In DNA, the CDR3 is TGTGCCAGCAGGGGCAGACAGGTCCTCCATGGCTACACCTTC.